One and the same sample provided the 30 T cell receptor beta chains below, sequenced in a study of vaccination effects on CD4 cells after COVID-19. These receptors are not linked to any known antigen. Measured with immunoSEQ multiplex PCR; TCRdb has only the in-frame clones, and not every one. The sample includes tens of thousands of clones, about 79% of them seen just once. With the ViraFEST assay, the study expanded antigen-specific CD4+ T cells using viral peptide pools, then sequenced them. It was after more than nine days of culture that CD4+ T cells were isolated. Each vaccine recipient was nucleocapsid antibody negative and had no prior SARS-CoV-2 infection. Sequencing was performed on CD4+ T cells from PBMCs cultured with SARS-CoV-2 spike peptides, taken before COVID-19 vaccination. The source of these receptors is a human donor who received a COVID-19 vaccine.

The gene calls are TRBV28 and TRBJ1-1, with 10 positions matching TRBD1. With V trimmed by 6 bases and J by 4 bases, 8 bases remained unmatched. Germline V CDR1 and CDR2: MDHEN, SYDVKM. The CDR3 runs to 15 residues. CDR3 region: CASRSGQGSSTEAFF. The CDR3 nucleotides are TGTGCCAGCAGGTCGGGACAGGGGTCGAGCACTGAAGCTTTCTTT.

This clone was detected only a few times. The CDR3 sequence is CASSIALMGGYTF. As DNA, the CDR3 is TGTGCCAGTAGTATTGCCCTCATGGGTGGCTACACCTTC. This chain links TRBV19 with TRBJ1-2; D unclear. This CDR3 has 13 residues. CDR1 and CDR2 from the germline V gene are LNHDA and SQIVND (reference sequence). V lost 3 bases and J lost 7, with 12 bases in between.

V is TRBV3-1 (or the pseudogene TRBV3-2) and J is TRBJ2-3; TRBD1 agrees at 9 bases. The CDR3 sequence is 16 residues long. CDR1 and CDR2 from the germline V gene are LGHDT and YNNKEL (reference sequence). The V gene end was trimmed by 1 base and the J gene end by 4 bases; junction bases not matched to a gene: 6. The CDR3 sequence: CASSQAGTGFADTQYF. CDR3 coding DNA: TGTGCCAGCAGCCAAGCCGGGACAGGGTTTGCAGATACGCAGTATTTT.

The J gene is TRBJ1-2, the V gene TRBV6-5; D may be TRBD1 (5 bases). The germline V gene has CDR1 MNHEY and CDR2 SVGAGI. CDR3 length: 16 amino acids. Between the trimmed V and J ends, which lost 3 bases and 0 bases, there was a span of 14 bases. This chain's CDR3 is CASSYYSTEANYGYTF. CDR3 nucleotides: TGTGCCAGCAGTTATTATTCGACAGAAGCTAACTATGGCTACACCTTC.

The chain couples TRBV28 to TRBJ1-4; 8 bases line up with TRBD1. Trimming at V came to 6 bases and at J to 3 bases, leaving 9 bases not matched to a gene. Germline V gives CDR1 MDHEN, CDR2 SYDVKM. This CDR3 region has 16 residues. This CDR3 is CASRPRQGPSNEKLFF. In DNA form, the CDR3 reads TGTGCCAGCAGGCCTCGACAGGGGCCATCTAATGAAAAACTGTTTTTT.

V gene TRBV19 combines with J gene TRBJ1-2, with D tentatively TRBD1 (5 bases). The CDR3 covers 15 residues. V was cut by 5 bases and J by 3 bases, with 16 bases left in between. The germline V gene encodes CDR1 LNHDA and CDR2 SQIVND (reference sequence). CDR3 residues: CASSLSFGGYYGYTF. CDR3 nucleotides: TGTGCCAGTAGTCTATCCTTCGGGGGGTACTATGGCTACACCTTC.

The rearrangement uses TRBV3-1 (or the pseudogene TRBV3-2) and TRBJ1-6, with TRBD1 as a possible D gene (5 bases). CDR1 is LGHDT, CDR2 YNNKEL, per germline (reference sequence). V lost 3 bases, J lost 7 bases, and 7 bases lay in between. The CDR3 contains 13 residues. CDR3 bases: TGTGCCAGCAGCCACTGGGGGAATTCACCCCTCCACTTT. It yields the protein CASSHWGNSPLHF.

This clone was seen just once. This sequence joins TRBV27 and TRBJ2-3; the D gene is possibly TRBD2 (7 bases). The germline V and J ends were trimmed by 8 bases and 7 bases, with 22 bases remaining between them. Germline V gene lookup returns CDR1 MNHEY and CDR2 SMNVEV (reference sequence). This CDR3 region has 15 residues. As DNA, the CDR3 is TGTGCCAGCCGGGGTGGGGGGGCCCCCTCCAATACGCAGTATTTT. Translation: CASRGGGAPSNTQYF.

The chain is built from TRBV19 and TRBJ2-1; 7 bases are a match to TRBD2. Germline loops: CDR1 LNHDA, CDR2 SQIVND (reference sequence). The CDR3 covers 14 residues. The ends lost 7 bases at V and 5 bases at J; junction bases unmatched: 8. The CDR3 nucleotides are TGTGCCAGTATGGACCGGGGGGTACACAATGAGCAGTTCTTC. Translating gives CASMDRGVHNEQFF. The entire variable domain, with the rest obtained from reference TRBV19 and TRBJ2-1, is as follows: DGGITQSPKYLFRKEGQNVTLSCEQNLNHDAMYWYRQDPGQGLRLIYYSQIVNDFQKGDIAEGYSVSREKKESFPLTVTSAQKNPTAFYLCASMDRGVHNEQFFGPGTRLTVL.

This clone was observed a handful of times. The chain recombines TRBV6-5 with TRBJ1-6; D possibly corresponds to TRBD1 (5 bases). Per germline, CDR1 MNHEY and CDR2 SVGAGI. Deletions cut 0 bases from V and 15 bases from J, with 18 bases between. This CDR3 is built from 15 residues. The CDR3 DNA is TGTGCCAGCAGTTACTCGATGTCTACTGGACAATTCCTCCACTTT. It translates to CASSYSMSTGQFLHF.

The rearrangement uses TRBV6-4 and TRBJ1-6, with a weak D call TRBD1 (5 bases). The CDR3 is made up of 13 amino acids. Germline-derived CDR1 and CDR2 are MRHNA and SNTAGT. Trimming took off 9 bases at V and 10 bases at J, with 16 bases between the two ends. The CDR3 region is CASRGGGGSPLHF. CDR3 nucleotide sequence: TGTGCCAGTCGAGGCGGGGGGGGATCACCCCTCCACTTT.

This clone has just a few counts. This chain connects TRBV6-1 to TRBJ2-5; 9 nucleotides match TRBD1. The CDR3 length is 18 residues. Germline-derived CDR1 and CDR2 are MNHNS and SASEGT. J gave up 5 bases and V 2 bases, and 15 bases lay outside the gene matches. CDR3 in amino acids: CASSEFDLGQGKKETQYF. The CDR3 bases are TGTGCCAGCAGTGAATTCGACTTGGGACAGGGAAAGAAGGAGACCCAGTACTTC.

This clone showed up just a few times. CDR3 region: CATSASLAGNGYTF. The CDR3, as DNA: TGTGCCACCAGTGCGTCGTTGGCAGGGAATGGCTACACCTTC. V and J are TRBV24-1 and TRBJ1-2; D is perhaps TRBD1 (5 bases). V was trimmed by 5 bases and J by 6 bases, leaving 15 bases between them. Germline CDR1 KGHDR, CDR2 SFDVKD. CDR3 length: 14 residues.

The gene calls are TRBV9 and TRBJ2-6; maybe TRBD2 (5 bases). V was shortened by 0 bases and J by 2 bases, with 21 bases between the two germline ends. Germline V gene data show CDR1 as SGDLS and CDR2 as YYNGEE. CDR3 length equals 20 residues. CDR3 region: CASSVERGPGSRTGANVLTF. CDR3 bases: TGTGCCAGCAGCGTAGAAAGAGGGCCTGGCTCAAGAACTGGGGCCAACGTCCTGACTTTC. The full variable domain, with the rest looked up from reference TRBV9 and TRBJ2-6, is DSGVTQTPKHLITATGQRVTLRCSPRSGDLSVYWYQQSLDQGLQFLIQYYNGEERAKGNILERFSAQQFPDLHSELNLSSLELGDSALYFCASSVERGPGSRTGANVLTFGAGSRLTVL.

CDR3 DNA: TGTGCTAGTGGTTTGGCCTTATACACTGAAGCTTTCTTT. As protein: CASGLALYTEAFF. V and J are TRBV12-5 and TRBJ1-1; no clear D. The CDR3 has 13 residues. Germline values: CDR1 LGHNT, CDR2 FRNRAP. The V and J ends lost 1 base and 3 bases respectively, with 6 bases between them.

The chain recombines TRBV6-6 with TRBJ2-5; 9 bases are a match to TRBD1. CDR1 and CDR2 (germline): MNHNY, SVGAGI (reference sequence). The CDR3 loop spans 15 amino acids. Germline trimming cut 4 bases from V and 1 base from J; bases unmatched to any gene: 4. CDR3 loop: CASSSGTGIQETQYF. The CDR3 bases are TGTGCCAGCAGTTCCGGGACAGGGATCCAAGAGACCCAGTACTTC.

The chain is built from TRBV5-1 and TRBJ2-2; TRBD2 matches 8 bases. With V trimmed by 8 bases and J by 6 bases, 15 bases remained unmatched. CDR1 SGHRS and CDR2 YFSETQ come from the germline V gene. This CDR3 spans 16 amino acids. CDR3 DNA: TGCGCCAGTGCACTACTAGCGGTGCCTACGGCCGGGGAGCTGTTTTTT. It yields the protein CASALLAVPTAGELFF.

J is TRBJ2-2 and V is TRBV15; maybe TRBD2 (6 bases). Trimming stripped 0 bases from V and 5 bases from J, with 13 bases between. The germline gives CDR1 LNHNV, CDR2 YYDKDF (reference sequence). The CDR3 consists of 16 residues. The CDR3 loop reads CATSRDWGRGTGELFF. The CDR3 coding sequence is TGTGCCACCAGCAGAGATTGGGGACGGGGGACCGGGGAGCTGTTTTTT.

The chain links TRBV6-5 to TRBJ2-7, with 12 bases that match TRBD1. The CDR3 is 15 amino acids. CDR1 and CDR2 (germline): MNHEY, SVGAGI. Losses at the gene ends were 10 bases for V and 7 bases for J; bases not matched to a gene: 14. CDR3 DNA: TGTGCCACCACTCGGGACAGGGGGCTGTCTCGTGAGCAGTACGTC. Protein product: CATTRDRGLSREQYV.

The chain links TRBV30 to TRBJ1-2; D not resolved. V shed 0 bases and J shed 8 bases, with 19 bases lying between them. This CDR3 spans 15 amino acids. CDR1 GTSNPN and CDR2 SVGIG come from the germline V gene (reference sequence). CDR3 DNA sequence: TGTGCCTGGAGTGTATTAATGCGAAACCCTTCAGGCTACACCTTC. Its protein is CAWSVLMRNPSGYTF.

The count of this clone is one. The chain links TRBV7-2 to TRBJ2-1; tentatively, D is TRBD2 (6 bases). The CDR3 has 16 amino acids. Germline V lookup: CDR1 SGHTA, CDR2 FQGNSA. Deletions cut 2 bases from V and 5 bases from J, with 16 bases between. DNA of the CDR3: TGTGCCAGCAGCTTAATGCGGCCTAGCGCCAACAATGAGCAGTTCTTC. This codes for CASSLMRPSANNEQFF.

This clone was detected only a few times. This sequence joins TRBV11-2 and TRBJ1-1; D remains ambiguous. Germline V CDR1 and CDR2: SGHAT, FQNNGV. Deletions cut 2 bases from V and 4 bases from J, with 2 bases between. The CDR3 loop spans 11 amino acids. CDR3 nucleotide sequence: TGTGCCAGCAGCTTAATCACTGAAGCTTTCTTT. It specifies CASSLITEAFF.

The rearrangement links TRBV2 to TRBJ2-5; 8 bases agree with TRBD2. This CDR3 spans 14 amino acids. The V gene's germline CDR1 is SNHLY and CDR2 FYNNEI. Germline trimming cut 5 bases from V and 5 bases from J; bases unmatched to any gene: 7. This CDR3 is CASSRSGGGETQYF. In DNA, the CDR3 is TGTGCCAGCAGTCGCAGCGGGGGAGGTGAGACCCAGTACTTC.

The chain employs TRBV19 and TRBJ1-2; D is possibly TRBD1 (5 bases). The CDR3 contains 13 residues. Per the germline V gene, CDR1 is LNHDA and CDR2 is SQIVND (reference sequence). With 5 bases removed from V and 2 bases from J, the gap between germline ends came to 9 bases. CDR3 region: CASSPGRNYGYTF. The CDR3 nucleotides read TGTGCCAGTAGTCCAGGGCGGAACTATGGCTACACCTTC.

The rearrangement joins TRBV19 to TRBJ2-3; D not certain. Deletions cut 3 bases from V and 4 bases from J, with 14 bases between. The CDR3 totals 15 residues. CDR1 is LNHDA, CDR2 SQIVND, per germline (reference sequence). The CDR3 is CASSMGGFNPDTQYF. DNA for the CDR3: TGTGCCAGTAGTATGGGCGGATTTAACCCAGATACGCAGTATTTT.

The chain joins TRBV5-1 to TRBJ2-3, with D perhaps TRBD2 (5 bases). V was clipped by 0 bases and J by 4 bases, with 18 bases between them. Per the germline V gene, CDR1 is SGHRS and CDR2 is YFSETQ. The CDR3 has 17 residues. CDR3 DNA sequence: TGCGCCAGCAGCTTGGAGGCTAGCCCCCAAACAGCAGATACGCAGTATTTT. The encoded protein is CASSLEASPQTADTQYF.

This clone turned up a few times. The chain joins TRBV7-8 to TRBJ1-1; tentative D call: TRBD1 (5 bases). Germline CDR1 reads SGHVS; CDR2 reads FQNEAQ. The CDR3 is 16 residues long. With 1 base removed from V and 6 bases from J, the gap between germline ends came to 18 bases. The CDR3, as DNA: TGTGCCAGCAGCTTAGGGTTTGGGACCCAGGGCCCTGAAGCTTTCTTT. This sequence encodes CASSLGFGTQGPEAFF.

V is TRBV7-9 and J is TRBJ1-1; D gene unclear. Trimming pared 4 bases from V and 3 bases from J, leaving 15 bases between. This CDR3 has 15 residues. Looked up from germline, CDR1 is SEHNR and CDR2 is FQNEAQ (reference sequence). CDR3 coding DNA: TGTGCCAGCAGCTCAAAGGGAGGAATGGACACTGAAGCTTTCTTT. The encoded protein is CASSSKGGMDTEAFF.

This clone showed up just a few times. The rearrangement joins TRBV7-3 to TRBJ2-2; 7 nucleotides match TRBD1. V trimming: 5 bases; J trimming: 1 base; junction bases outside the gene matches: 4. The CDR3 runs to 15 residues. Germline lookup yields CDR1 SGHTA and CDR2 FQGTGA. The chain's CDR3 is CASSADRVNTGELFF. The DNA for the CDR3 is TGTGCCAGCAGCGCAGACAGGGTGAACACCGGGGAGCTGTTTTTT.

The J gene is TRBJ1-1, the V gene TRBV5-1, with 8 bases matching TRBD1. The CDR3 length is 15 residues. With 3 bases clipped from V and 5 bases from J, the junction kept 9 bases outside the gene matches. CDR1 is SGHRS, CDR2 YFSETQ, per germline. CDR3 in DNA: TGCGCCAGCAGCTCCGCCCGGACAGGGTATACTGAAGCTTTCTTT. Its translation is CASSSARTGYTEAFF.